This T cell receptor beta chain came from a study of shared clonotypes between healthy human individuals. Sequencing used immunoSEQ multiplex PCR; TCRdb keeps in-frame clones, though not all of them. The sample shows more than 1.2 million clones, less than 99% of them seen only once. V lost 4 bases to trimming and J lost 8 bases; unmatched junction nucleotides: 33. The CDR3 length is 23 residues. The TCR sequence derives from a man between 25 and 39 years old in good health. Sample: naive CD4+ T cells sorted from blood. The subset: CD45RA+ positively selected. The chain combines TRBV5-3 with TRBJ2-1, with 10 bases matching TRBD1. TRBV5-3 is an ORF; its function is uncertain. CDR3 sequence reads: CARSLAYVNRGETGTGVRDEQFF. The CDR3 DNA reads as TGTGCCAGAAGCCTCGCTTACGTGAATAGGGGGGAAACCGGGACAGGGGTCAGGGATGAGCAGTTCTTC.